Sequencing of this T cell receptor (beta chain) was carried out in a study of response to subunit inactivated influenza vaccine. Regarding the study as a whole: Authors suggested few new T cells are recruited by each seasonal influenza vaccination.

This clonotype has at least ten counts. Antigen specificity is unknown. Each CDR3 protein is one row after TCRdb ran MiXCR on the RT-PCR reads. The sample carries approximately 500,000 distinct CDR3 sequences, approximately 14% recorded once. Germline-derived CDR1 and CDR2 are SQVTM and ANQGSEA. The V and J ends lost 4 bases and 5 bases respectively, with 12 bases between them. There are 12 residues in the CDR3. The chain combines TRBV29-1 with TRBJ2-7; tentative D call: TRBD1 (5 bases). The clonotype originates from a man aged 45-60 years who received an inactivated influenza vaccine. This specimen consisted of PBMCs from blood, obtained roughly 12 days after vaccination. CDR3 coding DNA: TGCAGCGTTGTCATACAGGTGGACGAGCAGTACTTC. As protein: CSVVIQVDEQYF.